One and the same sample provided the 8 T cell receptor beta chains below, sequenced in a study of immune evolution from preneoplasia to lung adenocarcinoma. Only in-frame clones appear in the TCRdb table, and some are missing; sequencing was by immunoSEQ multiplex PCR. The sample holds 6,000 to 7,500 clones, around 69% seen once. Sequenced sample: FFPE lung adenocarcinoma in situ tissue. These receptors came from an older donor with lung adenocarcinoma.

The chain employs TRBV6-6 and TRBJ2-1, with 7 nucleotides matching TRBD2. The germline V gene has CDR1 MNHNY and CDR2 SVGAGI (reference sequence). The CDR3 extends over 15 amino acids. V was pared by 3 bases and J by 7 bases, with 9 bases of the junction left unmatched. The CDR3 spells CASSYPGGRGNEQFF. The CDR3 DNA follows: TGTGCCAGCAGTTATCCCGGAGGGAGGGGAAATGAGCAGTTCTTC.

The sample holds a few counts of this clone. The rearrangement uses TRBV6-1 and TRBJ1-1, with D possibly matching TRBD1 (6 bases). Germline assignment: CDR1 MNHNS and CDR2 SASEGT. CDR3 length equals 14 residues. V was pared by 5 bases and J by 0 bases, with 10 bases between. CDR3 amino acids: CASSTTGVNTEAFF. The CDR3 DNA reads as TGTGCCAGCAGTACGACAGGAGTGAACACTGAAGCTTTCTTT.

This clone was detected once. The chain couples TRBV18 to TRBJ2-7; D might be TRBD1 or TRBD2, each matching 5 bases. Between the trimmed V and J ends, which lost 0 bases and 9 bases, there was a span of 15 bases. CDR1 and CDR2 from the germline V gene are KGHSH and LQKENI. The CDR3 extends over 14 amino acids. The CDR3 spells CASSPPPAGSRQYF. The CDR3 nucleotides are TGTGCCAGCTCACCACCCCCGGCAGGGAGTAGGCAGTACTTC.

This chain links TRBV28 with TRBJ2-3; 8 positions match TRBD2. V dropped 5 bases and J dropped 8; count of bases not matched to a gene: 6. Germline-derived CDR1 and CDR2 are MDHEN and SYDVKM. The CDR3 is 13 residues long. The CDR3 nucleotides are TGTGCCAGCAGTACGGGAGGGCCGAGTACGCAGTATTTT. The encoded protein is CASSTGGPSTQYF.

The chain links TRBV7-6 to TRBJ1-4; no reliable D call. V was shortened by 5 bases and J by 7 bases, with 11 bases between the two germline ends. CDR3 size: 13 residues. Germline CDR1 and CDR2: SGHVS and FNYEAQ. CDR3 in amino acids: CASSPRGPEKLFF. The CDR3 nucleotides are TGTGCCAGCAGCCCCCGTGGACCTGAAAAACTGTTTTTT.

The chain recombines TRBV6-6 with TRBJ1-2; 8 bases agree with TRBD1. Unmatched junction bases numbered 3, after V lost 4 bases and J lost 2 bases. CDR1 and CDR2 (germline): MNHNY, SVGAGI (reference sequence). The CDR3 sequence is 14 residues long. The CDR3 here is CASSWGTGNYGYTF. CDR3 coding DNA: TGTGCCAGCAGTTGGGGGACAGGAAACTATGGCTACACCTTC.

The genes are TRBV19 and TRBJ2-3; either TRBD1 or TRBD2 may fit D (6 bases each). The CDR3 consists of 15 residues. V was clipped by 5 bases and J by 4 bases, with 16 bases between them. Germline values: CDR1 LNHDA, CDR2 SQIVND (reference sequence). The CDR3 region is CASSPPTRGADTQYF. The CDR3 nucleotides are TGTGCCAGTAGTCCGCCGACTAGGGGGGCAGATACGCAGTATTTT.

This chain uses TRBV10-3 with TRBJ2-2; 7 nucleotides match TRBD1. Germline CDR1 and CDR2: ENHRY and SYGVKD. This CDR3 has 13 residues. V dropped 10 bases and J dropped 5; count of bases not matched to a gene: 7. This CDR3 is CATGDRATGELFF. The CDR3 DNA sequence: TGTGCCACCGGGGACAGAGCGACCGGGGAGCTGTTTTTT.